This entry lists 10 T cell receptor beta chains sequenced from one sample in a study of blood T cell repertoires in COVID-19. The protocol was immunoSEQ multiplex PCR, while the TCRdb copy is restricted to in-frame clones and leaves out a portion. The profile shows about 120,000 clones, 81% of them singletons. Sequencing was done on a sample of peripheral blood. The receptors here all came from a human donor in a cohort sampled during active COVID-19.

This sequence joins TRBV4-3 and TRBJ1-3; D is undetermined. V lost 0 bases, J lost 0 bases, and 12 bases lay in between. CDR3 length equals 17 residues. CDR1 is LGHNA, CDR2 YSLEER, per germline. DNA of the CDR3: TGCGCCAGCAGCCAAGATCAAATCCACTACTCTGGAAACACCATATATTTT. It is translated as CASSQDQIHYSGNTIYF.

The chain joins TRBV27 to TRBJ2-7; D is unresolved. Germline lookup yields CDR1 MNHEY and CDR2 SMNVEV (reference sequence). The V gene lost 5 bases and the J gene lost 5 bases, with 13 bases spanning the gap. The CDR3 contains 13 residues. CDR3 amino acids: CASSLTRVHEQYF. The DNA of the CDR3 is TGTGCCAGCAGTCTCACTCGGGTCCACGAGCAGTACTTC.

The chain combines TRBV19 with TRBJ1-2; D is uncertain. The CDR3 length is 13 residues. Trimming took 3 bases from V and 2 from J, leaving 7 bases between them. Germline V lookup: CDR1 LNHDA, CDR2 SQIVND (reference sequence). CDR3 sequence (DNA): TGTGCCAGTAGTATTATGGAGAACTATGGCTACACCTTC. It is translated as CASSIMENYGYTF.

The chain recombines TRBV7-2 with TRBJ1-3; D not resolved. This CDR3 contains 12 residues. V lost 2 bases to trimming and J lost 4 bases, with 3 bases between them. CDR1 and CDR2 (germline): SGHTA, FQGNSA. Here the CDR3 DNA reads TGTGCCAGCAGCTTACTGGGAAACACCATATATTTT. Translated: CASSLLGNTIYF.

The chain's CDR3 is CASSKTWSGNQPQHF. The CDR3 nucleotides read TGTGCCAGCAGTAAAACATGGAGTGGCAATCAGCCCCAGCATTTT. The rearrangement links TRBV6-5 to TRBJ1-5; D remains ambiguous. CDR3 length: 15 amino acids. Germline assignment: CDR1 MNHEY and CDR2 SVGAGI. Trimming pared 5 bases from V and 2 bases from J, leaving 13 bases between.

The chain carries TRBV7-3 and TRBJ2-6; D remains ambiguous. The CDR3 has 17 residues. Germline CDR1 SGHTA, CDR2 FQGTGA. V was clipped by 6 bases and J by 2 bases, with 17 bases between them. In nucleotides, the CDR3 is TGTGCCAGCAGGCCCACCTCATCCCGAGCTGGGGCCAACGTCCTGACTTTC. It translates to CASRPTSSRAGANVLTF.

This clone was detected a few times. The chain links TRBV4-3 to TRBJ1-1; no firm D call. Germline loops: CDR1 LGHNA, CDR2 YSLEER. CDR3 size: 13 residues. The V gene lost 4 bases and the J gene lost 2 bases, with 8 bases spanning the gap. The CDR3 DNA is TGCGCCAGCAGCCCGCACACCAACACTGAAGCTTTCTTT. This sequence encodes CASSPHTNTEAFF.

The chain links TRBV19 to TRBJ2-2, with unresolved D. Per the germline V gene, CDR1 is LNHDA and CDR2 is SQIVND (reference sequence). V was clipped by 5 bases and J by 5 bases, with 6 bases between them. The CDR3 is 12 residues long. The CDR3 region is CASSPNTGELFF. In nucleotides, the CDR3 is TGTGCCAGTAGTCCTAATACCGGGGAGCTGTTTTTT. Variable domain in full (rest from reference TRBV19 and TRBJ2-2): DGGITQSPKYLFRKEGQNVTLSCEQNLNHDAMYWYRQDPGQGLRLIYYSQIVNDFQKGDIAEGYSVSREKKESFPLTVTSAQKNPTAFYLCASSPNTGELFFGEGSRLTVL.

The gene calls are TRBV7-9 and TRBJ1-2; tentative D call: TRBD1 (6 bases). The CDR3 consists of 15 residues. Germline assignment: CDR1 SEHNR and CDR2 FQNEAQ (reference sequence). The V gene lost 4 bases and the J gene lost 5 bases, with 17 bases spanning the gap. CDR3 protein: CASSYSDRIKYGYTF. DNA of the CDR3: TGTGCCAGCAGCTACTCCGACAGGATTAAGTATGGCTACACCTTC.

This clone was picked up one time. The chain joins TRBV11-2 to TRBJ1-3; tentatively, D is TRBD1 (6 bases). The CDR3 has 14 amino acids. Germline V CDR1 and CDR2: SGHAT, FQNNGV. V was trimmed by 1 base and J by 4 bases, leaving 8 bases between them. In DNA form, the CDR3 reads TGTGCCAGCAGCTTAGTGGGGGCAGGAAACACCATATATTTT. This translates into CASSLVGAGNTIYF.